These 25 T cell receptor beta chains originate from one sample sequenced in a study of cytomegalovirus exposure and HLA in healthy donors. A multiplex PCR was run with 60 Vbeta primers and 13 Jbeta primers. Profiled with immunoSEQ multiplex PCR; TCRdb holds only in-frame clones, not every one. The table has around 140,000 clones, 77% seen once. Sequenced: PBMCs. All receptors come from a female donor in good health and CMV-seronegative.

The chain has TRBV27 and TRBJ2-3, with D possibly TRBD1 on 5 matching bases. The CDR3 has 15 amino acids. Germline V gene data show CDR1 as MNHEY and CDR2 as SMNVEV (reference sequence). The V end was cut by 3 bases, the J end by 1 base, with 11 bases between. CDR3 protein: CASSLGPWGTDTQYF. The DNA for the CDR3 is TGTGCCAGCAGTTTGGGGCCTTGGGGCACAGATACGCAGTATTTT.

This chain connects TRBV7-9 to TRBJ1-3; D unresolved. The germline V and J ends were trimmed by 4 bases and 4 bases, with 11 bases remaining between them. Germline V CDR1 and CDR2: SEHNR, FQNEAQ (reference sequence). The CDR3 totals 14 residues. The CDR3 here is CASSSQGGGNTIYF. The CDR3 DNA sequence: TGTGCCAGCAGCTCCCAAGGAGGGGGAAACACCATATATTTT.

The V and J genes are TRBV5-6 and TRBJ2-7, with TRBD1 identical over 7 bases. The CDR3 loop spans 18 amino acids. Looked up from germline, CDR1 is SGHDT and CDR2 is YYEEEE. The V gene end was trimmed by 1 base and the J gene end by 4 bases; junction bases not matched to a gene: 17. CDR3 in amino acids: CASSLYIGTERLDYEQYF. CDR3 bases: TGTGCCAGCAGCTTGTATATAGGGACAGAAAGGCTTGATTACGAGCAGTACTTC.

In this sample, this clone turned up a few times. The chain links TRBV10-3 to TRBJ1-5, with D tentatively TRBD1 (6 bases). This CDR3 spans 12 amino acids. Between the trimmed V and J ends, which lost 9 bases and 7 bases, there was a span of 13 bases. CDR1 and CDR2 from the germline V gene are ENHRY and SYGVKD. In nucleotides, the CDR3 is TGTGCCATTTACAGGGTCCCACAGCCCCAGCATTTT. Its translation is CAIYRVPQPQHF.

The chain uses TRBV2 and TRBJ2-5; TRBD2 matches 13 bases. V was clipped by 8 bases and J by 4 bases; unmatched bases: 4. This CDR3 spans 14 amino acids. Germline values: CDR1 SNHLY, CDR2 FYNNEI. This CDR3 reads CASSRTSGRETQYF. The CDR3 nucleotides are TGTGCCAGCTCGAGGACTAGCGGGAGAGAGACCCAGTACTTC.

This clone was seen once. The rearrangement links TRBV15 to TRBJ2-5, with a possible D match to TRBD1 (5 bases). Trimming removed 1 base at V and 2 bases at J, with 11 bases between. The length of the CDR3 is 15 residues. CDR1 is LNHNV and CDR2 is YYDKDF in the germline V gene (reference sequence). The CDR3 spells CATSRAQGQQETQYF. In nucleotides, the CDR3 is TGTGCCACCAGCAGAGCTCAGGGTCAACAAGAGACCCAGTACTTC.

J is TRBJ2-1 and V is TRBV9; 13 nucleotides agree with TRBD2. The CDR3 totals 20 residues. Germline values: CDR1 SGDLS, CDR2 YYNGEE. V was clipped by 2 bases and J by 0 bases; unmatched bases: 11. As DNA, the CDR3 is TGTGCCAGCAGCGTTCAACGGACTAGCGGGGGCCGCAGCTCCTACAATGAGCAGTTCTTC. It yields the protein CASSVQRTSGGRSSYNEQFF. The variable domain in full, with the rest retrieved from reference TRBV9 and TRBJ2-1, is DSGVTQTPKHLITATGQRVTLRCSPRSGDLSVYWYQQSLDQGLQFLIQYYNGEERAKGNILERFSAQQFPDLHSELNLSSLELGDSALYFCASSVQRTSGGRSSYNEQFFGPGTRLTVL.

The V gene is TRBV28, the J gene TRBJ2-7; TRBD2 agrees at 13 bases. Germline values: CDR1 MDHEN, CDR2 SYDVKM. This CDR3 is 19 amino acids long. The V segment lost 3 bases and the J segment 3 bases; nucleotides outside the gene matches: 14. CDR3 sequence: CASSLDDIRTSGSVYEQYF. The CDR3 nucleotides read TGTGCCAGCAGTTTGGATGATATCCGGACTAGCGGGAGCGTCTACGAGCAGTACTTC.

The chain carries TRBV11-2 and TRBJ2-5; D is perhaps TRBD1 (6 bases). CDR3 length equals 15 residues. V gave up 6 bases and J gave up 2 bases, with 16 bases separating them. Germline CDR1 is SGHAT and CDR2 is FQNNGV. CDR3 in DNA: TGTGCCAGCAGAATAGCAGGCGGACAGCAAGAGACCCAGTACTTC. This gives the protein CASRIAGGQQETQYF.

The chain combines TRBV11-2 with TRBJ1-3; D possibly corresponds to TRBD1 (5 bases). The CDR3 consists of 16 residues. CDR1 is SGHAT, CDR2 FQNNGV, per germline. Trimming cost V 6 bases and J 0 bases, with 15 bases left between them. CDR3 nucleotide sequence: TGTGCCAGCAGAGCCCAGGGTTTACGCTCTGGAAACACCATATATTTT. Its protein is CASRAQGLRSGNTIYF.

The chain links TRBV29-1 to TRBJ1-2; 7 bases match TRBD1. The germline V gene has CDR1 SQVTM and CDR2 ANQGSEA. CDR3 length: 13 residues. The V and J ends lost 2 bases and 8 bases, in that order; junction bases with no gene match: 8. The CDR3 nucleotides are TGCAGCGTTGAACCCGGGACAGTGGACGGCTACACCTTC. Amino acid sequence: CSVEPGTVDGYTF.

The rearrangement uses TRBV5-1 and TRBJ2-1; 7 bases fit TRBD1. Germline V gene sequence: CDR1 SGHRS, CDR2 YFSETQ. V was clipped by 2 bases and J by 0 bases; unmatched bases: 5. This CDR3 spans 16 amino acids. The CDR3, as DNA: TGCGCCAGCAGCTTATACAGGGACAGCTCCTACAATGAGCAGTTCTTC. Encoded protein: CASSLYRDSSYNEQFF.

The chain carries TRBV9 and TRBJ2-5, with 7 nucleotides matching TRBD2. The better agreement between TRBJ2-7 and the DNA end casts doubt on the J call. Germline values: CDR1 SGDLS, CDR2 YYNGEE. There are 15 residues in the CDR3. The CDR3 here is CASSAQGGLRYEQYF. DNA of the CDR3: TGTGCCAGCAGCGCTCAGGGAGGGCTGCGCTACGAGCAGTACTTC.

The chain joins TRBV7-3 to TRBJ2-2, with a tentative D call TRBD1 (7 bases). In germline, CDR1 is SGHTA, CDR2 FQGTGA. The CDR3 sequence is 20 residues long. V lost 5 bases and J lost 2, with 27 bases in between. The CDR3 protein is CASSPNRKEGQTYNTGELFF. The CDR3 DNA reads TGTGCCAGCAGCCCTAATAGAAAGGAGGGACAGACTTATAACACCGGGGAGCTGTTTTTT.

The J gene is TRBJ2-7, the V gene TRBV6-6; 8 bases align to TRBD2. The germline V gene has CDR1 MNHNY and CDR2 SVGAGI (reference sequence). J lost 0 bases, V lost 0 bases, and 4 bases had no gene match. CDR3 size: 16 residues. This chain's CDR3 is CASSYSERESSYEQYF. DNA for the CDR3: TGTGCCAGCAGTTACTCGGAGCGGGAGAGCTCCTACGAGCAGTACTTC.

This clone was counted a single time. The rearrangement uses TRBV5-4 and TRBJ2-1; a possible D gene is TRBD2 (6 bases). Germline assignment: CDR1 SGHNT and CDR2 YYREEE (reference sequence). V gave up 4 bases and J gave up 6 bases, with 14 bases separating them. CDR3 size: 14 residues. CDR3 coding DNA: TGTGCCAGCAGCCCGGGGACTCGGGGCAATGAGCAGTTCTTC. This translates into CASSPGTRGNEQFF.

This clone occurred a few times. The J gene is TRBJ2-7, the V gene TRBV5-6; D may be TRBD2 (5 bases). This CDR3 is 15 amino acids long. Per the germline V gene, CDR1 is SGHDT and CDR2 is YYEEEE. With 2 bases removed from V and 9 bases from J, the gap between germline ends came to 21 bases. CDR3 sequence: CASSLHLGPASGQYF. The CDR3 region has the DNA TGTGCCAGCAGCTTACATTTAGGCCCGGCCAGCGGGCAGTACTTC.

The V call is TRBV11-2, the J call TRBJ2-7; 9 bases are shared with TRBD2. Trimming at V came to 4 bases and at J to 2 bases, leaving 9 bases not matched to a gene. Per the germline V gene, CDR1 is SGHAT and CDR2 is FQNNGV. This CDR3 contains 16 residues. The CDR3 DNA follows: TGTGCCAGCAGCTACCGGGGGCTAGCGGGGACCTACGAGCAGTACTTC. Protein product: CASSYRGLAGTYEQYF. Full variable domain (remainder filled in from reference TRBV11-2 and TRBJ2-7): EAGVAQSPRYKIIEKRQSVAFWCNPISGHATLYWYQQILGQGPKLLIQFQNNGVVDDSQLPKDRFSAERLKGVDSTLKIQPAKLEDSAVYLCASSYRGLAGTYEQYFGPGTRLTVT.

The rearrangement links TRBV19 to TRBJ1-2; D unclear. The V end was cut by 0 bases, the J end by 8 bases, with 19 bases between. Germline CDR1 reads LNHDA; CDR2 reads SQIVND (reference sequence). The CDR3 extends over 16 amino acids. The chain's CDR3 is CASSIDLRSVPGGYTF. CDR3 bases: TGTGCCAGTAGTATAGATCTAAGGTCTGTGCCAGGCGGCTACACCTTC.

This chain links TRBV5-4 with TRBJ1-4; D not certain. Trimming cost V 7 bases and J 8 bases, with 18 bases left between them. This CDR3 spans 14 amino acids. The V gene's germline CDR1 is SGHNT and CDR2 YYREEE (reference sequence). Written as DNA, the CDR3 is TGTGCCAGCGCCAGAATAGGAGAGAAGGAAAAACTGTTTTTT. Protein sequence: CASARIGEKEKLFF.

The chain uses TRBV2 and TRBJ2-3, with a possible D match to TRBD1 (7 bases). V was trimmed by 5 bases and J by 4 bases, leaving 22 bases between them. Germline lookup yields CDR1 SNHLY and CDR2 FYNNEI. The CDR3 runs 17 residues. This CDR3 reads CASSRDERGRGADTQYF. The DNA for the CDR3 is TGTGCCAGCAGTCGGGACGAAAGGGGGCGCGGGGCAGATACGCAGTATTTT.

In its sample, this clone was seen once. J is TRBJ2-1 and V is TRBV30; tentative D call: TRBD1 (6 bases). V shed 5 bases and J shed 9 bases, with 20 bases lying between them. The CDR3 totals 14 residues. The germline CDR1 and CDR2 sequences are GTSNPN and SVGIG (reference sequence). This chain's CDR3 is CAWRPSDREFEQFF. The CDR3 nucleotides are TGTGCCTGGCGACCATCGGACAGAGAATTTGAGCAGTTCTTC.

The chain couples TRBV27 to TRBJ1-4; D might be TRBD1 (6 bases). CDR3 length: 17 residues. The V and J ends lost 5 bases and 0 bases respectively, with 16 bases between them. From germline, CDR1 is MNHEY and CDR2 SMNVEV (reference sequence). CDR3: CASSPHNTGPTNEKLFF. In DNA, the CDR3 is TGTGCCAGCAGTCCGCATAATACAGGGCCAACTAATGAAAAACTGTTTTTT.

V and J are TRBV19 and TRBJ1-5; 8 positions match TRBD1. J was trimmed by 0 bases and V by 5 bases; bases with no gene match: 3. There are 15 residues in the CDR3. Germline V CDR1 and CDR2: LNHDA, SQIVND (reference sequence). The CDR3 here is CASSYRGDSNQPQHF. The CDR3 bases are TGTGCCAGTAGTTACAGGGGGGATAGCAATCAGCCCCAGCATTTT.

This clone showed up just a few times. The V call is TRBV6-4, the J call TRBJ1-1, with 8 bases lining up with TRBD1. Germline CDR1 and CDR2: MRHNA and SNTAGT. This CDR3 is built from 13 residues. Germline trimming cut 4 bases from V and 7 bases from J; bases unmatched to any gene: 5. As DNA, the CDR3 is TGTGCCAGCAGTGTGACAGGGGATCGTGAAGCTTTCTTT. It is translated as CASSVTGDREAFF.